The 7 T cell receptor beta chains below were found in one sample sequenced in a study of T cells in localized non-small cell lung cancer. The protocol was immunoSEQ multiplex PCR, while the TCRdb copy is restricted to in-frame clones and leaves out a portion. The sample contains some 1,900 clones, 30% to 45% of which appear only once. Sequenced here: lung tumor tissue, sampled before any cancer treatment. The receptors come from a female donor of 60 years or more with stage I lung adenocarcinoma.

CDR3 coding DNA: TGTGCCTGGATTCCCTCGGCCCTGAACACTGAAGCTTTCTTT. Its translation is CAWIPSALNTEAFF. The chain employs TRBV30 and TRBJ1-1; no definite D call. The CDR3 length is 14 residues. V dropped 4 bases and J dropped 0 bases, with 12 bases sitting between them. Germline V gene data show CDR1 as GTSNPN and CDR2 as SVGIG (reference sequence).

This clone rates as medium-sized (0.01 to 0.1%). This chain links TRBV9 with TRBJ2-5, with 11 bases lining up with TRBD2. Germline assignment: CDR1 SGDLS and CDR2 YYNGEE. This CDR3 is 16 amino acids long. With 0 bases clipped from V and 6 bases from J, the junction kept 7 bases outside the gene matches. The CDR3 DNA sequence: TGTGCCAGCAGCGTAGGTAGCGGGGGGGCCACGAAGACCCAGTACTTC. Its translation: CASSVGSGGATKTQYF.

CDR3 protein: CSGLDRVWSTEAFF. CDR3 sequence (DNA): TGCAGCGGGCTGGACAGGGTATGGAGCACTGAAGCTTTCTTT. The rearrangement joins TRBV29-1 to TRBJ1-1; 8 positions agree with TRBD1. CDR1 and CDR2 from the germline V gene are SQVTM and ANQGSEA. The CDR3 has 14 amino acids. The V and J ends lost 7 bases and 4 bases, in that order; junction bases with no gene match: 11.

By frequency in the sample, this clone is large (0.1 to 1%). The chain links TRBV9 to TRBJ2-5; 7 nucleotides agree with TRBD2. Germline loops: CDR1 SGDLS, CDR2 YYNGEE. The CDR3 spans 16 residues. V was pared by 5 bases and J by 0 bases, with 10 bases of the junction left unmatched. The DNA of the CDR3 is TGTGCCAGCAGTGGGGAGGGGCATTTGTACCAAGAGACCCAGTACTTC. It encodes CASSGEGHLYQETQYF.

This clone ranks as medium-sized. This chain uses TRBV11-3 with TRBJ1-6; 11 nucleotides align to TRBD1. Germline CDR1 reads SGHNT; CDR2 reads YENEEA. The CDR3 loop spans 16 amino acids. J gave up 7 bases and V 5 bases, and 7 bases lay outside the gene matches. Here the CDR3 reads CASSVGQGATNSPLHF. In nucleotides, the CDR3 is TGTGCCAGCAGCGTAGGACAGGGGGCTACAAATTCACCCCTCCACTTT. Full variable domain (remainder filled in from reference TRBV11-3 and TRBJ1-6): EAGVVQSPRYKIIEKKQPVAFWCNPISGHNTLYWYLQNLGQGPELLIRYENEEAVDDSQLPKDRFSAERLKGVDSTLKIQPAELGDSAVYLCASSVGQGATNSPLHFGNGTRLTVT.

In this sample, this clone turned up a few times. V gene TRBV6-8 combines with J gene TRBJ2-1, with 9 nucleotides matching TRBD1. Unmatched junction bases numbered 11, after V lost 10 bases and J lost 4 bases. From germline, CDR1 is MNHGY and CDR2 SAAAGT. The CDR3 is made up of 15 amino acids. The chain's CDR3 is CAISNRDRDYNEQFF. The CDR3 nucleotides read TGTGCCATCTCCAACCGGGACAGGGATTACAATGAGCAGTTCTTC.

The J gene is TRBJ2-5, the V gene TRBV6-8; 9 nucleotides line up with TRBD2. The CDR3 is 13 amino acids. J was trimmed by 5 bases and V by 10 bases; bases with no gene match: 8. Looked up from germline, CDR1 is MNHGY and CDR2 is SAAAGT. CDR3 sequence reads: CATQAGGIETQYF. CDR3 bases: TGTGCCACCCAAGCGGGGGGAATTGAGACCCAGTACTTC.